This T cell receptor beta chain was sequenced for a study of tumor and adjacent non-tumor tissue in lung cancer. Study at large: The cohort had about a dozen adenocarcinoma, 2 squamous cell and 1 small cell patients. Aged roughly 31 to 76 years, patients included roughly ten men and several women with stage I to III disease.

The library came from three nested PCR rounds adapted from ARM-PCR protocols. TCRdb processed the multiplex PCR reads anew with MiXCR; each CDR3 protein has one entry. Of more than 35,000 distinct CDR3 sequences in the sample, around 67% were seen once. The CDR3 is made up of 15 amino acids. Germline V gene data show CDR1 as MNHEY and CDR2 as SVGAGI. The ends were cut back, 4 bases at V and 1 base at J, with 13 bases in the middle. General observations from the study: Normal lung showed higher cumulative top 100 clone frequency than tumor.

This sample's RNA came from whole unsorted tissue. Distant lung tissue was collected more than 3 cm away from the tumor edge. Of note for this clonotype: What it binds is unknown. This may come from a read error, since a much larger clone is one base off.

V gene TRBV6-5 combines with J gene TRBJ1-1; D is perhaps TRBD1 (5 bases). This TCR came from a woman in her thirties or forties with non-small cell lung cancer. Sequencing was done on a sample of distant non-tumor lung tissue. The CDR3 sequence is CASSCSGDSNTEAFF. In nucleotides, the CDR3 is TGTGCCAGCAGTTGCTCCGGGGACTCGAACACTGAAGCTTTCTTT.